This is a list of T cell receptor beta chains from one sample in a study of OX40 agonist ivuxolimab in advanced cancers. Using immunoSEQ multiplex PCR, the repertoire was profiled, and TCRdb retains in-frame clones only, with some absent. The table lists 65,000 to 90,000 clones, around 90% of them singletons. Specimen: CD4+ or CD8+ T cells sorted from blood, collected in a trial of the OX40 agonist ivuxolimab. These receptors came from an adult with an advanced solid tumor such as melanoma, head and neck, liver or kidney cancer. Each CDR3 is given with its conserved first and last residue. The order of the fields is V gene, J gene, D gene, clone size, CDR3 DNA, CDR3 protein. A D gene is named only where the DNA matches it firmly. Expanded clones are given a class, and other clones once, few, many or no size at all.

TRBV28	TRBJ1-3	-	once	TGTGCCAGCAGTTTCGCCGGGAGCTCTGGAAACACCATATATTTT	CASSFAGSSGNTIYF
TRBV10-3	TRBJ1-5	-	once	TGTGCCATCAGTGCTAGCCATGATCAGCCCCAGCATTTT	CAISASHDQPQHF
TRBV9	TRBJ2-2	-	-	TGTGCCAGCAGCTACGGGGTGAGGGAGCTGTTTTTT	CASSYGVRELFF
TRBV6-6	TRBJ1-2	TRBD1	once	TGTGCCAGCACCCCGGGACCCGAGGGGGCGAGGGGCTACACCTTC	CASTPGPEGARGYTF
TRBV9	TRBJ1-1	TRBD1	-	TGTGCCAGCAGCGTAGCCGGGACAGGGCGGGCTGAAGCTTTCTTT	CASSVAGTGRAEAFF
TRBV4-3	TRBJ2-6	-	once	TGCGCCAGCAGCCAATCAGGGTTTTTTTCCAGCTCTGGGGCCAACGTCCTGACTTTC	CASSQSGFFSSSGANVLTF
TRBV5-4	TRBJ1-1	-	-	TGTGCCAGCAGCTTGGCCATCGGGGCGAGAAGGACGTCCGAAGCTTTCTTT	CASSLAIGARRTSEAFF
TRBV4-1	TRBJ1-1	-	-	TGCGCCAGCAGCCAAGATGGGCCAGAGAACACTGAAGCTTTCTTT	CASSQDGPENTEAFF
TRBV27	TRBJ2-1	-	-	TGTGCCAGCAGTCCCTCATCGGGGAGCTCCTACAATGAGCAGTTCTTC	CASSPSSGSSYNEQFF
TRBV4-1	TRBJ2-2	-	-	TGCGCCAGCAGCCAAGAAGGAGGCTACACCGGGGAGCTGTTTTTT	CASSQEGGYTGELFF
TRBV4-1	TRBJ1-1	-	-	TGCGCCAGCAGCCAAGTGTTTAAGAACACTGAAGCTTTCTTT	CASSQVFKNTEAFF
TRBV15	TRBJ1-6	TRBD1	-	TGTGCCACAGACATAGACAGGGGCCAAACCTATAATTCACCCCTCCACTTT	CATDIDRGQTYNSPLHF
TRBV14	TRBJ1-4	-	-	TGTGCCAGCAGCCAAGAGTGGGGGGCGGATGAAAAACTGTTTTTT	CASSQEWGADEKLFF
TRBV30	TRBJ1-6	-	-	TGTGCCTGGACAATAGCCGCTTCACCCCTCCACTTT	CAWTIAASPLHF
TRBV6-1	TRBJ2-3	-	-	TGTGCCAGCAGTGGCGGAACCTACACAGATACGCAGTATTTT	CASSGGTYTDTQYF
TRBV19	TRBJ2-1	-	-	TGTGCCAGTAGTATGAGTAGCGCCCTAGGCAATGAGCAGTTCTTC	CASSMSSALGNEQFF
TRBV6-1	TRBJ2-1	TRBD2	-	TGTGCCAGCAGTGCGGCTAGCGGGGGATTCTACAATGAGCAGTTCTTC	CASSAASGGFYNEQFF
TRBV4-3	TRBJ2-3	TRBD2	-	TGCGCCAGCAGCCAACGCTTGGGACTAGCGGGAGGGAGGAGCACAGATACGCAGTATTTT	CASSQRLGLAGGRSTDTQYF
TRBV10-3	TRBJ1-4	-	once	TGTGCCATCAGCCTATCCGGGACAAAGGATGAAAAACTGTTTTTT	CAISLSGTKDEKLFF
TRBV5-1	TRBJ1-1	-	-	TGCGCCAGCAGCTGGGGGACTGAGGCTTTCTTT	CASSWGTEAFF
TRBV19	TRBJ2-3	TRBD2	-	TGTGCCAGTACAAAAAACGGAGCCATTCGGCGGGGGGGCACAGATACGCAGTATTTT	CASTKNGAIRRGGTDTQYF
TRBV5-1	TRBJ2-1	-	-	TGCGCCAGCAGCTTGTATAGGCGGGACTCGATTTACAATGAGCAGTTCTTC	CASSLYRRDSIYNEQFF
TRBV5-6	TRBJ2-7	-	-	TGTGCCAGCAGCTTACAGGTGGTCCTCTACGAGCAGTACTTC	CASSLQVVLYEQYF
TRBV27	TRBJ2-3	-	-	TGTGCCAGCAGCCATACACTAGCTGACACAGATACGCAGTATTTT	CASSHTLADTDTQYF
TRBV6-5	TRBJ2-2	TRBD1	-	TGTGCCAGCACAGGGGGATCCGGGGAGCTGTTTTTT	CASTGGSGELFF
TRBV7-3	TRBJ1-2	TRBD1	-	TGTGCCAGCAGCGAAACAGGGGGGTCCGGTGGCTACACCTTC	CASSETGGSGGYTF
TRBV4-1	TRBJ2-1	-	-	TGCGCCAGCAGCCAAGGCGAGACGTTGAAAGGCTACAATGAGCAGTTCTTC	CASSQGETLKGYNEQFF
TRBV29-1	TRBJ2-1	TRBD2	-	TGCAGCGTTGGACTAGCGCCAAGCTCCTACAATGAGCAGTTCTTC	CSVGLAPSSYNEQFF
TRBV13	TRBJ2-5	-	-	TGTGCCAGCAGCTTAGGTCCGAGGAGTGCGGAGACCCAGTACTTC	CASSLGPRSAETQYF
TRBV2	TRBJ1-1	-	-	TGTGCCAGCAGTGATAGTGGGGGTTTCACTGAAGCTTTCTTT	CASSDSGGFTEAFF